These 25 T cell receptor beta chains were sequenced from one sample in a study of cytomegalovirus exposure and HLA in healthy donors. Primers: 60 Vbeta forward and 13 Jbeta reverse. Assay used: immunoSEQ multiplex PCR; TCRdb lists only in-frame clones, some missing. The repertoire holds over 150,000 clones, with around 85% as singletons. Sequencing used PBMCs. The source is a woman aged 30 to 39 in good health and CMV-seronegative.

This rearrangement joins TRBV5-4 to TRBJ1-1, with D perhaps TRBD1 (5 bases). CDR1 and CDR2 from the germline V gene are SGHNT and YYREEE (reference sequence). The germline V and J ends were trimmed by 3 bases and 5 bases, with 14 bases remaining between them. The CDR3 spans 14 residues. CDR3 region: CASSSGVFLTEAFF. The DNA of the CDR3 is TGTGCCAGCAGCTCGGGGGTTTTTCTGACTGAAGCTTTCTTT.

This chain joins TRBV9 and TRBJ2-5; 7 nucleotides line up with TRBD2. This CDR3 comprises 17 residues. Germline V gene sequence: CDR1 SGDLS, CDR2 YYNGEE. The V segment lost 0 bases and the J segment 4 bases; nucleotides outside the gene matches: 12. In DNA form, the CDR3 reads TGTGCCAGCAGCGTAGGTACTAGCGATCGCGGGCGAGAGACCCAGTACTTC. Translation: CASSVGTSDRGRETQYF.

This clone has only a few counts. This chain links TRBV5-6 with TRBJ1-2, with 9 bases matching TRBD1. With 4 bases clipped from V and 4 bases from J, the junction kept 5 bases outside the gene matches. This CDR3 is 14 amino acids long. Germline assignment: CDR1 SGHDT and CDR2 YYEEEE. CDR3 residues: CASSPQGAPYGYTF. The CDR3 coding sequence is TGTGCCAGCAGCCCACAGGGGGCCCCCTATGGCTACACCTTC.

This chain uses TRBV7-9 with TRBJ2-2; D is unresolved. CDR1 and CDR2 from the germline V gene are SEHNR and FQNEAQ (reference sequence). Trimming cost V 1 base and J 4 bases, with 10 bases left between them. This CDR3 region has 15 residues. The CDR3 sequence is CASSLVGRATGELFF. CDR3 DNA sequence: TGTGCCAGCAGCTTAGTGGGCAGAGCCACCGGGGAGCTGTTTTTT.

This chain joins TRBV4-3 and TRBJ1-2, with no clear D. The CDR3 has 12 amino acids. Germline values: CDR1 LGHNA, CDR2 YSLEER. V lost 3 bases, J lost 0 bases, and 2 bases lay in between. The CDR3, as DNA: TGCGCCAGCAGCCACACTAACTATGGCTACACCTTC. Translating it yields CASSHTNYGYTF.

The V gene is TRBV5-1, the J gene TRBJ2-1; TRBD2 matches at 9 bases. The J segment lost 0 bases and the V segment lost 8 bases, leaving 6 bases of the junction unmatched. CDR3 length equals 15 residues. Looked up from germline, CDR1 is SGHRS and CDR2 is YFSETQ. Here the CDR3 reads CASRPSGTSYNEQFF. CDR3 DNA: TGCGCCAGTCGTCCTAGCGGGACCTCCTACAATGAGCAGTTCTTC.

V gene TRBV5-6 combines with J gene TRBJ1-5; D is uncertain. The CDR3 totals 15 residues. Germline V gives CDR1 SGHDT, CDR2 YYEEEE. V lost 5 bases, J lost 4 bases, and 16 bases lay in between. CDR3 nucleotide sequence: TGTGCCAGCAGTCGGACTCTCGGTTGGAATCAGCCCCAGCATTTT. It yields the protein CASSRTLGWNQPQHF.

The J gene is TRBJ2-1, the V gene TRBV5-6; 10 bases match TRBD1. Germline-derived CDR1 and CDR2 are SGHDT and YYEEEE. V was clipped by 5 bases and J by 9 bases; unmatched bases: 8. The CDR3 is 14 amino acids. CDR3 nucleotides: TGTGCCAGCAGGGGATGGGGACAGGGGAGTGAGCAGTTCTTC. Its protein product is CASRGWGQGSEQFF.

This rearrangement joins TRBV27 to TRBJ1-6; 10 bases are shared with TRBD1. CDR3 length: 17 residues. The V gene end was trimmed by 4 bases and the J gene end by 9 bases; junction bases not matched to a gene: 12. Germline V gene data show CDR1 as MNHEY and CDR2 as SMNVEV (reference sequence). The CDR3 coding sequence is TGTGCCAGCAGTTGGTCCCGGGACAGGGGATTCAGTTCACCCCTCCACTTT. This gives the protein CASSWSRDRGFSSPLHF.

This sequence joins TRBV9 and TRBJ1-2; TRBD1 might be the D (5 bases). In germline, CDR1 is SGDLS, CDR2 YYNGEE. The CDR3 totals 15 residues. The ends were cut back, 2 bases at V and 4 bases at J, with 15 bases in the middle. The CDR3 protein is CASSVLDSLTYGYTF. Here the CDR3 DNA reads TGTGCCAGCAGCGTTCTCGACAGTCTGACCTATGGCTACACCTTC.

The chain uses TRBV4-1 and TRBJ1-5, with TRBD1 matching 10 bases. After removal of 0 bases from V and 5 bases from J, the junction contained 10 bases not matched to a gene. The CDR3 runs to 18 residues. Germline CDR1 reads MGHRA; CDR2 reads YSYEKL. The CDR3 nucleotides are TGCGCCAGCAGCCAAGAGGGACAGGGGTTTGTCGGCGATCAGCCCCAGCATTTT. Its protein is CASSQEGQGFVGDQPQHF.

In nucleotides, the CDR3 is TGTGCCAGCAGCTGGGCCGGGGCCGGGGGAATTCAGTACTTC. It codes for CASSWAGAGGIQYF. The genes are TRBV5-4 and TRBJ2-4; possible D gene TRBD2, 6 bases. Germline V lookup: CDR1 SGHNT, CDR2 YYREEE (reference sequence). This CDR3 is built from 14 residues. V was pared by 3 bases and J by 10 bases, with 17 bases between. The entire variable domain, with the rest obtained from reference TRBV5-4 and TRBJ2-4, is as follows: ETGVTQSPTHLIKTRGQQVTLRCSSQSGHNTVSWYQQALGQGPQFIFQYYREEENGRGNFPPRFSGLQFPNYSSELNVNALELDDSALYLCASSWAGAGGIQYFGAGTRLSVL.

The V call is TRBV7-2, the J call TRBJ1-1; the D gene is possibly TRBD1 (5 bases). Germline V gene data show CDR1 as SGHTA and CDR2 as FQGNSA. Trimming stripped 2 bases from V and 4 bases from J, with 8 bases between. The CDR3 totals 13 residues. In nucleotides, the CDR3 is TGTGCCAGCAGCTTACAGGGCGTCACTGAAGCTTTCTTT. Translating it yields CASSLQGVTEAFF. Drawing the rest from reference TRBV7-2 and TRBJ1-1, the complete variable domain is GAGVSQSPSNKVTEKGKDVELRCDPISGHTALYWYRQSLGQGLEFLIYFQGNSAPDKSGLPSDRFSAERTGGSVSTLTIQRTQQEDSAVYLCASSLQGVTEAFFGQGTRLTVV.

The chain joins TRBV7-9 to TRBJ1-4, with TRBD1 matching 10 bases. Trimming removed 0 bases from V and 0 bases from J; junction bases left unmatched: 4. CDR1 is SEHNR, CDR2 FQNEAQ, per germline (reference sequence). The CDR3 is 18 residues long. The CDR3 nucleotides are TGTGCCAGCAGCTTAGCGTCGGGACAGGGGCCAACTAATGAAAAACTGTTTTTT. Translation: CASSLASGQGPTNEKLFF.

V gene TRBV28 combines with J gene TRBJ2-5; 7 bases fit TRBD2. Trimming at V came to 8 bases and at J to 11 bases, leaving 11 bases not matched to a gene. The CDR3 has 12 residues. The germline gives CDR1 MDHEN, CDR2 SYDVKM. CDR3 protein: CASSRLAVEQYF. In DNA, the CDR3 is TGTGCCAGCTCCCGACTAGCTGTTGAGCAGTACTTC.

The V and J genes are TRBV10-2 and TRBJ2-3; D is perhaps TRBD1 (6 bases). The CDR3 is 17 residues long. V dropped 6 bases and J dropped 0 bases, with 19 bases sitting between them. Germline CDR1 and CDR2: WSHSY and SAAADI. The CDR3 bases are TGCGCCAGCAGCTTGGACAGTCGTCACTCTAGCACAGATACGCAGTATTTT. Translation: CASSLDSRHSSTDTQYF.

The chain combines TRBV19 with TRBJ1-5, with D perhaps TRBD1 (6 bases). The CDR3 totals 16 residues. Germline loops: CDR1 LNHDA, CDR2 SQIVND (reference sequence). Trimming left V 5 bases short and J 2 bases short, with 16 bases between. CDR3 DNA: TGTGCCAGTAGTCCCCAGGCAGGGGAAGGCAATCAGCCCCAGCATTTT. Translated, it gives CASSPQAGEGNQPQHF.

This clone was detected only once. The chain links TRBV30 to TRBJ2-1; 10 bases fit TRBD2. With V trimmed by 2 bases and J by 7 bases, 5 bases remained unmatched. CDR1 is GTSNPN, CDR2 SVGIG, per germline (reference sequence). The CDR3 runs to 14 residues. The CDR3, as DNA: TGTGCCTGGAGTATCCTAGCGGGAGTTAATGAGCAGTTCTTC. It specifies CAWSILAGVNEQFF.

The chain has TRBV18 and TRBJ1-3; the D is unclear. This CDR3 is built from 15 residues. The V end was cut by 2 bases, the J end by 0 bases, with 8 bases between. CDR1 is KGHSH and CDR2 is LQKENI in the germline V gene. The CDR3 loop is CASSPVQDSGNTIYF. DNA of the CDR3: TGTGCCAGCTCACCAGTGCAGGACTCTGGAAACACCATATATTTT.

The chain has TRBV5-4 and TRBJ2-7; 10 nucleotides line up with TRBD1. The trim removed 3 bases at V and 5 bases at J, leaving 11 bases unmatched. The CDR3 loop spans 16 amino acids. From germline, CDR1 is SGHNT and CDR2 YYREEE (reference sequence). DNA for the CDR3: TGTGCCAGCAGCTCATCCCGGACAGGGGGGTTACACGAGCAGTACTTC. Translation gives CASSSSRTGGLHEQYF.

CDR3 residues: CACAERWNQPQHF. CDR3 coding DNA: TGTGCCTGCGCCGAGAGGTGGAATCAGCCCCAGCATTTT. This chain connects TRBV19 to TRBJ1-5; D remains unclear. CDR3 size: 13 residues. Germline V gene lookup returns CDR1 LNHDA and CDR2 SQIVND (reference sequence). Trimming took off 11 bases at V and 4 bases at J, with 15 bases between the two ends. The variable domain in full, completed from reference TRBV19 and TRBJ1-5, reads DGGITQSPKYLFRKEGQNVTLSCEQNLNHDAMYWYRQDPGQGLRLIYYSQIVNDFQKGDIAEGYSVSREKKESFPLTVTSAQKNPTAFYLCACAERWNQPQHFGDGTRLSIL.

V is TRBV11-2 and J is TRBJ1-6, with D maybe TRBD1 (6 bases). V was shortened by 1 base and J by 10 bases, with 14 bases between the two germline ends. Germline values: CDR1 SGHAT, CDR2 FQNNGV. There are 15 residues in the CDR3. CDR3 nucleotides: TGTGCCAGCAGCTTAGGATCGGGGGGGCGGTCACCCCTCCACTTT. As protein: CASSLGSGGRSPLHF.

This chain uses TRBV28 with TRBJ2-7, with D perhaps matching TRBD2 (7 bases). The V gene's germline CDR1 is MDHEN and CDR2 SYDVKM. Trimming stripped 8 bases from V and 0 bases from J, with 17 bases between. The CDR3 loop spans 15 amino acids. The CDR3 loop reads CASRPSAGASYEQYF. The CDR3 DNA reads TGTGCCAGCCGGCCGTCGGCGGGGGCCTCCTACGAGCAGTACTTC.

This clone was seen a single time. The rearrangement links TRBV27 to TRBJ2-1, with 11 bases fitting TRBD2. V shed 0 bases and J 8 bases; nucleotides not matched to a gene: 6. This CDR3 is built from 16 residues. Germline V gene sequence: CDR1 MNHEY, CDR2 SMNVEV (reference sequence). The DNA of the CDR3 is TGTGCCAGCAGTTTATCAACTAGCGGGAGTATGGATGAGCAGTTCTTC. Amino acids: CASSLSTSGSMDEQFF.

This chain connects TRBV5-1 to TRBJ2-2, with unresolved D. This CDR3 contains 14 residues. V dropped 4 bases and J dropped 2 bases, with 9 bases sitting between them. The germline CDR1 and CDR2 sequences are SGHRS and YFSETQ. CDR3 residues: CASSQVVNTGELFF. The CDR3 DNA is TGCGCCAGCAGCCAGGTCGTAAACACCGGGGAGCTGTTTTTT.